What follows are 24 T cell receptor beta chains derived from one specimen sequenced in a study of spatial heterogeneity in lung cancer. Study-level points and caveats: The number of expanded tumor alpha and beta chains correlated with mutation number.

These TCRs' antigens remain unknown. The sample's time point: sample taken at primary tumor resection. TCRdb reprocessed the 5' RACE reads with MiXCR, giving one entry per CDR3 protein. The sample lists several thousand distinct CDR3 sequences, about a tenth occurring once. Sequenced material: lung tumor tissue, taken at surgery. Every receptor here comes from a male donor with early-stage non-small cell lung cancer.

This clonotype was observed many times. This beta chain is an off-target read within a library intended for alpha chains, so its frequency means little. This chain joins TRBV4-1 and TRBJ1-2; no reliable D call. The CDR3 is 11 amino acids. The germline gives CDR1 MGHRA, CDR2 YSYEKL. Between the trimmed V and J ends, which lost 0 bases and 8 bases, there was a span of 4 bases. In nucleotides, the CDR3 is TGCGCCAGCAGCCAAGAGAGGGGCTACACCTTC. As protein: CASSQERGYTF.

This clonotype has a count of ten or more. This beta chain slipped into a library made for alpha chains as a stray read, so its size is not meaningful. V gene TRBV30 combines with J gene TRBJ2-1; D ambiguous. This CDR3 has 15 residues. The germline V and J ends were trimmed by 1 base and 4 bases, with 14 bases remaining between them. In germline, CDR1 is GTSNPN, CDR2 SVGIG (reference sequence). CDR3 nucleotide sequence: TGTGCCTGGAGTGGAGAGGTTTACCGATACAATGAGCAGTTCTTC. It encodes CAWSGEVYRYNEQFF.

This clonotype has a count of ten or more. This beta chain is a stray sequence in a library constructed for alpha chains; its clone size is not meaningful. This rearrangement joins TRBV6-1 to TRBJ2-2; perhaps TRBD1 as D (6 bases). The V and J ends lost 4 bases and 6 bases respectively, with 15 bases between them. The germline gives CDR1 MNHNS, CDR2 SASEGT. The CDR3 is 15 amino acids. For the CDR3, the DNA is TGTGCCAGCAGTGGGGGGTCAGGGGACCCCGGGGAGCTGTTTTTT. Translated, it gives CASSGGSGDPGELFF.

This clonotype was picked up many times. Being off target in a library aimed at alpha chains, this beta chain has a size of little meaning. This chain joins TRBV6-6 and TRBJ2-3; D gene ambiguous. Germline V gene data show CDR1 as MNHNY and CDR2 as SVGAGI (reference sequence). The CDR3 length is 12 residues. The germline V and J ends were trimmed by 8 bases and 2 bases, with 8 bases remaining between them. The chain's CDR3 is CASGAYTDTQYF. Written as DNA, the CDR3 is TGTGCCAGCGGCGCCTACACAGATACGCAGTATTTT.

This clonotype was recorded at least ten times. Since it is a stray read in a library aimed at alpha chains, this beta chain has a size that is not meaningful. This chain joins TRBV6-5 and TRBJ2-7, with D unclear. From germline, CDR1 is MNHEY and CDR2 SVGAGI. The CDR3 consists of 15 residues. Trimming shortened V by 0 bases and J by 0 bases, and 9 bases separated the two germline ends. The chain's CDR3 is CASSYSGRSSYEQYF. The CDR3 bases are TGTGCCAGCAGTTACTCGGGCAGGAGCTCCTACGAGCAGTACTTC.

This clonotype has a count of ten or more. The library was designed around alpha chains, so this beta chain is a stray read whose abundance carries little weight. The chain is built from TRBV3-1 and TRBJ1-2; possibly TRBD1 for D (5 bases). The CDR3 runs 14 residues. The V gene lost 1 base and the J gene lost 5 bases, with 11 bases spanning the gap. Germline V gene lookup returns CDR1 LGHDT and CDR2 YNNKEL (reference sequence). CDR3 protein: CASSQVRGRYGYTF. CDR3 in DNA: TGTGCCAGCAGCCAAGTGAGGGGAAGGTATGGCTACACCTTC.

In this sample, this clonotype is medium-sized (0.01 to 0.1%). Within a library made for alpha chains, this beta chain is off target, and its count is uninformative. The rearrangement joins TRBV5-4 to TRBJ2-7, with TRBD2 matching over 11 bases. The CDR3 contains 15 residues. V was clipped by 1 base and J by 3 bases; unmatched bases: 3. CDR1 and CDR2 from the germline V gene are SGHNT and YYREEE (reference sequence). The chain's CDR3 is CASSLPSGGRYEQYF. In DNA form, the CDR3 reads TGTGCCAGCAGCTTGCCTAGCGGGGGGCGCTACGAGCAGTACTTC.

The table lists this clonotype with many counts. Found in a library prepared for alpha chains, this beta chain is an off-target read, and its abundance has little meaning. The chain combines TRBV7-9 with TRBJ2-7, with D maybe TRBD2 (5 bases). This CDR3 has 14 amino acids. CDR1 and CDR2 from the germline V gene are SEHNR and FQNEAQ (reference sequence). Trimming cost V 0 bases and J 13 bases, with 19 bases left between them. For the CDR3, the DNA is TGTGCCAGCAGCTTAGCGCGTGAGGGAGCCCCCAACTACTTC. Its translation: CASSLAREGAPNYF.

In its sample, this clonotype is medium-sized. Little can be read into the size of this beta chain, an off-target read in a library designed for alpha chains. The chain couples TRBV10-3 to TRBJ1-5, with D tentatively TRBD1 (5 bases). Deletions cut 9 bases from V and 5 bases from J, with 11 bases between. The CDR3 spans 12 residues. CDR1 is ENHRY, CDR2 SYGVKD, per germline. CDR3 sequence reads: CAIRSGDQPQHF. For the CDR3, the DNA is TGTGCCATTAGATCGGGGGATCAGCCCCAGCATTTT.

This clonotype is labeled hyperexpanded (1% or more). The library was designed around alpha chains, so this beta chain is a stray read whose abundance carries little weight. V usage is TRBV28 and J usage is TRBJ2-1, with TRBD2 matching 12 bases. Germline V lookup: CDR1 MDHEN, CDR2 SYDVKM. The ends lost 5 bases at V and 0 bases at J; junction bases unmatched: 5. CDR3 size: 17 residues. CDR3 protein: CASSLSTSGSSYNEQFF. CDR3 coding DNA: TGTGCCAGCAGTCTCTCGACTAGCGGGAGCTCCTACAATGAGCAGTTCTTC.

This clonotype occurred a few times. Being off target in a library aimed at alpha chains, this beta chain has a size of little meaning. The J gene is TRBJ2-5, the V gene TRBV12-3 or TRBV12-4, with 11 bases fitting TRBD2. The V and J ends lost 6 bases and 1 base, in that order; junction bases with no gene match: 7. The CDR3 has 16 residues. CDR3 sequence reads: CASRPTGTSGQETQYF. The DNA of the CDR3 is TGTGCCAGCAGGCCGACCGGGACTAGCGGCCAAGAGACCCAGTACTTC.

By sample share, this clonotype is medium-sized. Because the library targeted alpha chains, this beta chain is an off-target read whose size means little. The V and J genes are TRBV18 and TRBJ1-4, with D hard to call. V was clipped by 6 bases and J by 0 bases, with 8 bases between them. The CDR3 sequence is 14 residues long. The germline gives CDR1 KGHSH, CDR2 LQKENI. The CDR3 is CASSRTATNEKLFF. CDR3 nucleotide sequence: TGTGCCAGCTCCAGGACGGCAACTAATGAAAAACTGTTTTTT.

This clonotype was detected ten times or more. This beta chain slipped into a library made for alpha chains as a stray read, so its size is not meaningful. V and J are TRBV2 and TRBJ2-3; 11 bases are shared with TRBD2. Germline V CDR1 and CDR2: SNHLY, FYNNEI. Trimming cost V 7 bases and J 4 bases; bases outside gene matches: 10. The CDR3 length is 16 residues. This chain's CDR3 is CASTEGLAGGADTQYF. Here the CDR3 DNA reads TGTGCCAGCACCGAGGGGCTAGCGGGAGGAGCAGATACGCAGTATTTT.

This clonotype has at least ten counts. The library was built for alpha chains, so this beta chain is an off-target read and its size means little. The chain has TRBV10-3 and TRBJ2-1; D remains unclear. The germline V gene encodes CDR1 ENHRY and CDR2 SYGVKD. This CDR3 contains 14 residues. V lost 6 bases and J 0 bases, leaving 9 bases between the germline ends. The CDR3 spells CAISDEFSYNEQFF. The DNA for the CDR3 is TGTGCCATCAGCGACGAGTTCTCCTACAATGAGCAGTTCTTC.

This clonotype is classed as medium-sized. This beta chain is a stray sequence in a library constructed for alpha chains; its clone size is not meaningful. This sequence joins TRBV20-1 and TRBJ1-6, with D tentatively TRBD1 (6 bases). The CDR3 is 16 residues long. Trimming took off 6 bases at V and 9 bases at J, with 24 bases between the two ends. CDR1 DFQATT and CDR2 SNEGSKA come from the germline V gene (reference sequence). CDR3 nucleotide sequence: TGCAGTGCCCCAACCCCGGGCCTAGGGGGAACTTCACCCCTCCACTTT. This translates into CSAPTPGLGGTSPLHF.

In its sample, this clonotype is medium-sized (0.01 to 0.1%). The library was designed around alpha chains, so this beta chain is a stray read whose abundance carries little weight. The V and J genes are TRBV20-1 and TRBJ2-3, with 9 bases matching TRBD1. From germline, CDR1 is DFQATT and CDR2 SNEGSKA (reference sequence). CDR3 length equals 14 residues. V lost 5 bases to trimming and J lost 2 bases; unmatched junction nucleotides: 5. CDR3 in amino acids: CSAYGQGITDTQYF. CDR3 DNA: TGCAGTGCTTACGGACAGGGGATCACAGATACGCAGTATTTT.

On this clonotype itself: In a library made to pick up alpha chains, this beta chain is a stray read with a size that means little. The chain combines TRBV18 with TRBJ2-7, with D uncertain. The germline V gene has CDR1 KGHSH and CDR2 LQKENI. V was trimmed by 0 bases and J by 0 bases, leaving 6 bases between them. The CDR3 is 14 residues long. The DNA for the CDR3 is TGTGCCAGCTCACCACCGACACTCTCCTACGAGCAGTACTTC. Translating it yields CASSPPTLSYEQYF.

By sample share, this clonotype is medium-sized (0.01 to 0.1%). This beta chain lies outside the target of a library built for alpha chains; its clone size means little. The chain has TRBV5-1 and TRBJ2-6; TRBD2 matches at 11 bases. The junction had 4 bases not matched to a gene; V was cut back by 3 bases and J by 2 bases. Per the germline V gene, CDR1 is SGHRS and CDR2 is YFSETQ. This CDR3 has 17 residues. DNA of the CDR3: TGCGCCAGCAGCTACGGACTAGCGGGTACTGGGGCCAACGTCCTGACTTTC. This codes for CASSYGLAGTGANVLTF.

This clonotype qualifies as large. The library was prepared for alpha chains; this beta chain is a stray read, so its frequency means little. The chain couples TRBV4-3 to TRBJ1-1, with no clear D. Germline CDR1 reads LGHNA; CDR2 reads YSLEER. CDR3 length equals 14 residues. With 0 bases removed from V and 4 bases from J, the gap between germline ends came to 9 bases. The DNA for the CDR3 is TGCGCCAGCAGCCAAGACCCGGGAAGCACTGAAGCTTTCTTT. This translates into CASSQDPGSTEAFF.

This clonotype is termed medium-sized. This beta chain was picked up by a library intended for alpha chains and is off target, so its count carries little meaning. The chain employs TRBV7-2 and TRBJ2-1; D perhaps matches TRBD2 (6 bases). V lost 1 base and J 0 bases, leaving 13 bases between the germline ends. The CDR3 runs 17 residues. Germline CDR1 and CDR2: SGHTA and FQGNSA. CDR3 sequence: CASSLVGGRSSYNEQFF. CDR3 in DNA: TGTGCCAGCAGCTTAGTGGGGGGACGGAGCTCCTACAATGAGCAGTTCTTC.

As regards this clonotype: This beta chain slipped into a library made for alpha chains as a stray read, so its size is not meaningful. V gene TRBV5-1 combines with J gene TRBJ2-6; D gene ambiguous. Germline CDR1 reads SGHRS; CDR2 reads YFSETQ. V was cut by 4 bases and J by 0 bases, with 17 bases left in between. The CDR3 is 18 residues long. The CDR3 protein is CASSPNQGRTSGANVLTF. The CDR3 nucleotides read TGCGCCAGCAGCCCCAACCAAGGCCGAACCTCTGGGGCCAACGTCCTGACTTTC.

A word on this clonotype: Little can be read into the size of this beta chain, an off-target read in a library designed for alpha chains. The chain recombines TRBV4-3 with TRBJ2-7, with D perhaps assigned TRBD1 or TRBD2 (6 bases each). The germline gives CDR1 LGHNA, CDR2 YSLEER. The CDR3 spans 15 residues. Trimming took off 0 bases at V and 4 bases at J, with 13 bases between the two ends. The CDR3, as DNA: TGCGCCAGCAGCCAAGAACGGGGGCCGGGGTACGAGCAGTACTTC. Protein: CASSQERGPGYEQYF.

As to this clonotype: This beta chain is a stray sequence in a library constructed for alpha chains; its clone size is not meaningful. The gene calls are TRBV5-1 and TRBJ2-7; 8 bases map to TRBD1. Trimming removed 0 bases from V and 4 bases from J; junction bases left unmatched: 9. CDR3 length equals 16 residues. Germline-derived CDR1 and CDR2 are SGHRS and YFSETQ. CDR3 in amino acids: CASSLVQSGGLYEQYF. The CDR3 DNA follows: TGCGCCAGCAGCTTGGTGCAGTCAGGGGGCCTGTACGAGCAGTACTTC.

This clonotype is classed as large. This beta chain appears as a stray read in a library generated for alpha chains; its size is not informative. The rearrangement uses TRBV7-2 and TRBJ2-7; D may be TRBD1 (5 bases). The V end lost 2 bases, the J end lost 3 bases, and 11 bases lay between the germline ends. There are 14 residues in the CDR3. Germline CDR1 and CDR2: SGHTA and FQGNSA. DNA for the CDR3: TGTGCCAGCAGCTTAAGGTTAGGGGACTACGAGCAGTACTTC. Its protein product is CASSLRLGDYEQYF.